This T cell receptor (beta chain) came from a study of cytomegalovirus exposure and HLA in healthy donors. Primers included in the PCR were 60 Vbeta and 13 Jbeta primers. Profiled with immunoSEQ multiplex PCR; TCRdb holds only in-frame clones, not every one. The sample has approximately 190,000 clones; 83% are singletons. This CDR3 has 18 amino acids. V lost 4 bases and J lost 1, with 21 bases in between. Germline V gives CDR1 SGHDT, CDR2 YYEEEE. This TCR derives from a man aged 35-49 years in good health and CMV-seropositive. The gene calls are TRBV5-6 and TRBJ2-1; TRBD2 might be the D (5 bases). The sample taken for sequencing was PBMCs. CDR3 coding DNA: TGTGCCAGCAGCGGGGTTAGCGCGCCCGAGTCTTCCTACAATGAGCAGTTCTTC. Protein sequence: CASSGVSAPESSYNEQFF.